This T cell receptor (beta chain) is drawn from a study of graft-versus-host responses after intestinal transplantation. General observations from the study: In recipient marrow, GvH clones were found, and some appeared first in ileum or blood.

Germline CDR1 reads MGHRA; CDR2 reads YSYEKL. Trimming at V came to 0 bases and at J to 7 bases, leaving 5 bases not matched to a gene. The CDR3 sequence is 14 residues long. Produced via immunoSEQ multiplex PCR; TCRdb's table is partial and in-frame only. The sample has tens of thousands of clones; roughly 91% are singletons. In regard to this clone: The antigen remains undetermined.

The clonotype originates from a human donor who received an intestinal transplant. This specimen consisted of unstimulated CD8+ T cells sorted from spleen or lymph node cells, obtained before intestinal transplant. The V call is TRBV4-1, the J call TRBJ1-1; 7 bases map to TRBD1. The CDR3 spells CASSQEVRGDEAFF. DNA for the CDR3: TGCGCCAGCAGCCAAGAAGTCAGGGGGGATGAAGCTTTCTTT.